This T cell receptor beta chain was retrieved from a study of cytotoxic CD8 clonotypes in ibrutinib-treated CLL. Study details: In all, about 11 patients were relapsed/refractory, approximately 14 were treatment-naive and 17 were IGHV unmutated. On average, each sample had a few hundred thousand productive templates and tens of thousands of productive rearrangements. Overall study results and limits: Sustained-remission and progressing patients had unequal sampling times. Public clonotypes, an uncommon group, contracted or remained stable on treatment.

Generated by immunoSEQ multiplex PCR, the TCRdb table keeps only in-frame clones and is missing some. Here the sample spans roughly 110,000 clones, 58% being singletons. V was pared by 7 bases and J by 6 bases, with 13 bases between. Germline loops: CDR1 MNHNS, CDR2 SASEGT. The CDR3 runs 14 residues. On this clone: Its antigen is as yet unknown.

The source was PBMCs, collected after 24 months of ibrutinib treatment. V usage is TRBV6-1 and J usage is TRBJ1-6, with D unclear. This receptor was identified in a human donor with chronic lymphocytic leukemia. Here the CDR3 DNA reads TGTGCCAGCACTGTTCCCACGCTTAATTCACCCCTCCACTTT. This encodes CASTVPTLNSPLHF.